The clone carrying this TCR beta chain occurred many times. Its specificity is not known. The CDR3 extends over 13 amino acids. CDR1 and CDR2 from the germline V gene are DFQATT and SNEGSKA (reference sequence). V was clipped by 6 bases and J by 2 bases, with 13 bases between them. Then a second PCR, running roughly 7 to 11 cycles, was carried out with a sample-barcoded 5' primer and a J-beta primer mix. Using its own MiXCR run on the 5' RACE reads, TCRdb lists one record per CDR3 protein. The sample lists about 780,000 distinct CDR3 sequences, about 47% seen once, with 15% to 20% in the top ten. This sample stems from a study of blood T cells in healthy people across ages. Whenever a sample was processed, at least 6 million PBMCs were isolated. Study-wide findings and caveats: The recorded TCR beta diversity per million T cells decreased in a roughly linear manner with age. The study found TCR beta diversity correlated strongly with naive T cell percentage.

Sequencing was performed on blood. This sequence originates from an elderly man in good health. V gene TRBV20-1 combines with J gene TRBJ1-1; unclear D gene. The CDR3 is CSAPSKGNTEAFF. The CDR3 DNA reads TGCAGTGCCCCCTCCAAGGGAAACACTGAAGCTTTCTTT.